This is a list of T cell receptor beta chains from one sample in a study of tumor and adjacent non-tumor tissue in lung cancer. Each CDR3 protein is one row after TCRdb ran MiXCR on the multiplex PCR reads. The table shows approximately 90,000 distinct CDR3 sequences, with 61% occurring only once. The sample was lung tumor tissue. These receptors were taken from a man between 65 and 79 years old with non-small cell lung cancer. The conserved cysteine and the conserved F or W are not part of the CDR3 here. Each record gives: V gene, clone size, CDR3 protein. Some rows mark clone size as missing; the rest say once, few, many or name a class of expanded clone.

v_call: TRBV4-2; clone_size: many; cdr3_aa: ASSREWDAIQTQY
v_call: TRBV12-3/TRBV12-4; clone_size: .; cdr3_aa: ASSPPGLAAHEQY
v_call: TRBV20-1; clone_size: few; cdr3_aa: SATHRATNEKLF
v_call: TRBV5-1; clone_size: .; cdr3_aa: ASSNGQGPARELF
v_call: TRBV4-2; clone_size: .; cdr3_aa: ASSQAACPNEKLF
v_call: TRBV29-1; clone_size: many; cdr3_aa: SVEGSSYNEQF
v_call: TRBV6-5; clone_size: .; cdr3_aa: ASQPVASGRIDAQY
v_call: TRBV6-2/TRBV6-3; clone_size: .; cdr3_aa: ASSYSNVQY
v_call: TRBV20-1; clone_size: .; cdr3_aa: SASDPSRGLGNHPQH
v_call: TRBV5-1; clone_size: few; cdr3_aa: ASIGGSSEAF
v_call: TRBV7-9; clone_size: .; cdr3_aa: ASSFWLAGVAEQY
v_call: TRBV7-8; clone_size: .; cdr3_aa: ASSPSVNQGETQY
v_call: TRBV11-2; clone_size: .; cdr3_aa: ASSLRSGVDTIY
v_call: TRBV7-9; clone_size: many; cdr3_aa: ASSLKGKNEQF
v_call: TRBV6-1; clone_size: many; cdr3_aa: ASLAGGGKTQY
v_call: TRBV20-1; clone_size: few; cdr3_aa: SARAGASGYGYT
v_call: TRBV20-1; clone_size: few; cdr3_aa: SADETYNEQF
v_call: TRBV6-1; clone_size: .; cdr3_aa: DSSDGSGGEKLF
v_call: TRBV19; clone_size: .; cdr3_aa: ASSTRTSGNNEQF
v_call: TRBV6-6; clone_size: .; cdr3_aa: ASSYGLVWH
v_call: TRBV11-2; clone_size: .; cdr3_aa: ASSSPRGRGGSGANLLT
v_call: TRBV11-3; clone_size: .; cdr3_aa: ASSLDSESGGTQY
v_call: TRBV7-3; clone_size: .; cdr3_aa: AGSPQQGGDGSVAF
v_call: TRBV11-1; clone_size: .; cdr3_aa: ASSPGRTRSPYERC
v_call: TRBV28; clone_size: .; cdr3_aa: ASSSSLPFGQDYEQY
v_call: TRBV6-5; clone_size: .; cdr3_aa: ASIKSRGMIYEQY
v_call: TRBV11-1; clone_size: few; cdr3_aa: ASSSTENTEAF
v_call: TRBV5-4; clone_size: many; cdr3_aa: ASSLRGEGTEAF
v_call: TRBV11-3; clone_size: once; cdr3_aa: ANRLGEQC
v_call: TRBV10-2; clone_size: many; cdr3_aa: ASSQQGASNEKLF
v_call: TRBV6-5; clone_size: many; cdr3_aa: ASRVGQTPYEQY
v_call: TRBV11-2; clone_size: .; cdr3_aa: VSRLSRNEQF
v_call: TRBV29-1; clone_size: .; cdr3_aa: CVSDTLGANVLT
v_call: TRBV28; clone_size: few; cdr3_aa: ASSLSVNTGELF
v_call: TRBV28; clone_size: .; cdr3_aa: ASSWQAPNEKLS
v_call: TRBV11-2; clone_size: .; cdr3_aa: ASTNGGLPEF
v_call: TRBV24-1; clone_size: .; cdr3_aa: ATRGPGNYCYT